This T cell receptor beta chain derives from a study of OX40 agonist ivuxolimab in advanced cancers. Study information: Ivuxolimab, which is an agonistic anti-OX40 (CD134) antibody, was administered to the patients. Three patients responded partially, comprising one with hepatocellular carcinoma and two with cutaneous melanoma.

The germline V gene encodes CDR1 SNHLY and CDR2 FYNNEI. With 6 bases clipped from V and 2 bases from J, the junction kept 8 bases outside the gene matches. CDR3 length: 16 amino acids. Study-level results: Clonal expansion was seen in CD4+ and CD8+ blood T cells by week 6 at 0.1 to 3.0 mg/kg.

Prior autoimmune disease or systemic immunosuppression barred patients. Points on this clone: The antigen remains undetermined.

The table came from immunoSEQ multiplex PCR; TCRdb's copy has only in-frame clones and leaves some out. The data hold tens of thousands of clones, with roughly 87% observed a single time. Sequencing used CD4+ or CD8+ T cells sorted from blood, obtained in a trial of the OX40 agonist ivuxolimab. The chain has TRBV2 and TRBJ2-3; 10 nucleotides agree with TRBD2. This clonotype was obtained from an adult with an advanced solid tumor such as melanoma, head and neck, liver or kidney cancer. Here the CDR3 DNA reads TGTGCCAGCAGGGCGGGACTAGCGACCTTCACAGATACGCAGTATTTT. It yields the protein CASRAGLATFTDTQYF. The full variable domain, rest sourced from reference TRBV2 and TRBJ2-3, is EPEVTQTPSHQVTQMGQEVILRCVPISNHLYFYWYRQILGQKVEFLVSFYNNEISEKSEIFDDQFSVERPDGSNFTLKIRSTKLEDSAMYFCASRAGLATFTDTQYFGPGTRLTVL.